This T cell receptor beta chain emerged from a study of spatial heterogeneity in lung cancer. Time point here: sample taken at primary tumor resection. This clonotype was found many times. Its antigen is as yet unknown. MiXCR, applied by TCRdb to the 5' RACE reads, yields one record per CDR3 protein. The data show some 96,000 distinct CDR3 sequences, around 4.8% seen once. The study, taken as a whole, reports: Mutation counts in tumors were tracked by counts of expanded intratumoral alpha and beta TCRs.

CDR1 MDHEN and CDR2 SYDVKM come from the germline V gene. The CDR3 extends over 12 amino acids. V lost 6 bases to trimming and J lost 10 bases, with 13 bases between them. This clonotype was obtained from a male donor with early-stage non-small cell lung cancer. The rearrangement uses TRBV28 and TRBJ2-1, with D tentatively TRBD1 (6 bases). Specimen: lung tumor tissue, collected at surgery. The CDR3, as DNA: TGTGCCAGCAGCCATAGGGGGTCAGAGCAGTTCTTC. This sequence encodes CASSHRGSEQFF.